These 11 T cell receptor beta chains were all obtained from the same sample, sequenced in a study of T cells after yellow fever vaccination. Via MiXCR, TCRdb re-called the 5' RACE reads, giving one row per CDR3 protein. The sample holds 500,000 to 650,000 distinct CDR3 sequences; around 16% are singletons and the top ten take roughly a sixth. Sequenced material: PBMCs, taken about 5 days after the first yellow fever vaccination. The origin of the receptors is a man aged 18-30 years who received the YFV17D yellow fever vaccine.

Comment on this clonotype: This could be a read error, since a much larger clone is one nucleotide away. Written as DNA, the CDR3 is TGTGCCACCAGCCGCCCAACTGGGGGGCGCAATGAGCAGTTCTTC. Translating gives CATSRPTGGRNEQFF. This rearrangement joins TRBV3-1 to TRBJ2-1; TRBD1 or TRBD2 may be the D gene (6 bases each). This CDR3 has 15 residues. Germline CDR1 is LGHDT and CDR2 is YNNKEL (reference sequence).

Concerning this clonotype itself: One end of the junction does not line up with germline, which may come from a read error. The chain is built from TRBV7-9 and TRBJ2-7, with 9 bases that match TRBD1. Germline assignment: CDR1 SEHNR and CDR2 FQNEAQ (reference sequence). This CDR3 is built from 11 residues. This chain's CDR3 is CASSSDRGLTF. The CDR3 region has the DNA TGTGCCAGCAGCTCGGACAGGGGCTTAACCTTC.

The rearrangement links TRBV7-9 to TRBJ2-7; 7 bases fit TRBD1. The junction had 14 bases not matched to a gene; V was cut back by 5 bases and J by 1 base. Germline V gene sequence: CDR1 SEHNR, CDR2 FQNEAQ (reference sequence). The CDR3 length is 17 residues. DNA for the CDR3: TGTGCCAGCAGCATACCCAGGGGGAACGATGGTTCCTACGAGCAGTACTTC. It yields the protein CASSIPRGNDGSYEQYF.

The rearrangement links TRBV19 to TRBJ1-5; D is unclear. The germline V gene has CDR1 LNHDA and CDR2 SQIVND (reference sequence). The CDR3 length is 12 residues. V was pared by 7 bases and J by 3 bases, with 7 bases between. CDR3 sequence: CASKGLNQPQHF. For the CDR3, the DNA is TGTGCCAGTAAGGGTCTCAATCAGCCCCAGCATTTT.

In this sample, this clonotype turned up a few times. The CDR3 coding sequence is TGTGCCAGCAGTGTAGGACTAGCCCTATCAGATACGCAGTATTTT. It yields the protein CASSVGLALSDTQYF. V usage is TRBV12-3 or TRBV12-4 and J usage is TRBJ2-3; TRBD2 matches at 8 bases. CDR3 length equals 15 residues. J was trimmed by 4 bases and V by 5 bases; bases with no gene match: 8.

The sample holds a few counts of this clonotype. The CDR3 protein is CASSEYSRLQEQFF. The DNA for the CDR3 is TGTGCCAGCAGCGAATACAGCCGGTTACAAGAGCAGTTCTTC. The chain has TRBV6-1 and TRBJ2-1; D unclear. The germline V and J ends were trimmed by 6 bases and 10 bases, with 19 bases remaining between them. CDR1 is MNHNS, CDR2 SASEGT, per germline. This CDR3 has 14 amino acids.

CDR3 coding DNA: TGTGCCAGCAGCGTCGTCCCCGCTGGCACCGGGGAGCTGTTTTTT. Translation: CASSVVPAGTGELFF. The V and J genes are TRBV5-6 and TRBJ2-2, with D uncertain. CDR1 and CDR2 (germline): SGHDT, YYEEEE. This CDR3 is built from 15 residues. Trimming left V 4 bases short and J 4 bases short, with 14 bases between.

This rearrangement joins TRBV11-1 to TRBJ2-1; perhaps TRBD2 as D (6 bases). V was shortened by 1 base and J by 0 bases, with 16 bases between the two germline ends. The CDR3 has 18 amino acids. Germline V gives CDR1 SGHAT, CDR2 FQDESV (reference sequence). CDR3 sequence: CASSLGSGVYLSYNEQFF. The CDR3 nucleotides read TGTGCCAGCAGCTTAGGTTCGGGGGTCTACCTCTCCTACAATGAGCAGTTCTTC.

V usage is TRBV6-5 and J usage is TRBJ1-6; 11 bases are shared with TRBD1. V lost 0 bases, J lost 8 bases, and 12 bases stayed unmatched. This CDR3 contains 19 residues. Germline CDR1 MNHEY, CDR2 SVGAGI. The CDR3: CASSYSSAEAGQGDSPLHF. In DNA form, the CDR3 reads TGTGCCAGCAGTTACTCTTCGGCGGAAGCGGGACAGGGGGATTCACCCCTCCACTTT.

This clonotype appeared many times. CDR3 bases: TGCAGTGCTTTAGAGGGTCGTAACAATGAGCAGTTCTTC. Protein product: CSALEGRNNEQFF. J is TRBJ2-1 and V is TRBV20-1; D is possibly TRBD2 (5 bases). This CDR3 spans 13 amino acids. Germline CDR1 is DFQATT and CDR2 is SNEGSKA (reference sequence). V dropped 5 bases and J dropped 5 bases, with 13 bases sitting between them.

The genes are TRBV20-1 and TRBJ2-1, with 7 bases matching TRBD2. CDR1 and CDR2 (germline): DFQATT, SNEGSKA (reference sequence). V trimming: 1 base; J trimming: 4 bases; junction bases outside the gene matches: 4. The CDR3 covers 14 residues. CDR3 sequence (DNA): TGCAGTGCTAGAGGGGAGCGGGGATACAATGAGCAGTTCTTC. Its protein is CSARGERGYNEQFF.